The 17 T cell receptor beta chains in this list originate from one sample, sequenced in a study of blood T cell repertoires in COVID-19. Sequenced by immunoSEQ multiplex PCR; TCRdb stores in-frame clones only, minus some. Seen here are about 230,000 clones, less than 85% observed once, and the top ten hold under 3%. Sequences were obtained from peripheral blood. These receptors all stem from a woman in her 70s with active or convalescent COVID-19.

This chain links TRBV7-9 with TRBJ1-1, with D perhaps matching TRBD1 (5 bases). V lost 1 base and J 0 bases, leaving 12 bases between the germline ends. The CDR3 contains 16 residues. Germline V lookup: CDR1 SEHNR, CDR2 FQNEAQ (reference sequence). The CDR3 sequence: CASSLVPGNLNTEAFF. DNA for the CDR3: TGTGCCAGCAGCTTAGTCCCAGGGAACTTGAACACTGAAGCTTTCTTT.

The rearrangement joins TRBV5-1 to TRBJ2-2, with TRBD1 matching 8 bases. Germline loops: CDR1 SGHRS, CDR2 YFSETQ. V lost 2 bases and J lost 7; bases outside the gene matches: 7. CDR3 length: 15 residues. For the CDR3, the DNA is TGCGCCAGCAGCTTTTTGACAGGGGTTGGCGGGGAGCTGTTTTTT. Its translation is CASSFLTGVGGELFF.

The V call is TRBV4-3, the J call TRBJ1-2; D not certain. Germline lookup yields CDR1 LGHNA and CDR2 YSLEER. With 4 bases removed from V and 2 bases from J, the gap between germline ends came to 17 bases. The CDR3 is 16 residues long. CDR3 protein: CASSRTTGSSNYGYTF. In nucleotides, the CDR3 is TGCGCCAGCAGCCGCACGACTGGCTCCTCGAACTATGGCTACACCTTC.

The V call is TRBV3-1 (or the pseudogene TRBV3-2), the J call TRBJ2-7; weak D call: TRBD1 (5 bases). CDR1 LGHDT and CDR2 YNNKEL come from the germline V gene (reference sequence). The CDR3 is made up of 15 amino acids. The V and J ends lost 3 bases and 3 bases respectively, with 15 bases between them. The CDR3 coding sequence is TGTGCCAGCAGCCAGCAGGGTTCACCTTTCTACGAGCAGTACTTC. Protein product: CASSQQGSPFYEQYF.

The V and J genes are TRBV29-1 and TRBJ1-2; TRBD1 aligns across 11 bases. Germline CDR1 reads SQVTM; CDR2 reads ANQGSEA. V lost 6 bases and J lost 6; bases outside the gene matches: 6. This CDR3 is built from 13 residues. The CDR3 here is CSVFRDRGNGYTF. The CDR3 DNA reads TGCAGCGTCTTCCGGGACAGGGGGAATGGCTACACCTTC.

Here the CDR3 reads CASSLAPGDEQYF. CDR3 coding DNA: TGTGCCAGCAGCTTAGCCCCAGGGGACGAGCAGTACTTC. V and J are TRBV7-7 and TRBJ2-7, with a weak D call TRBD1 (6 bases). The CDR3 runs 13 residues. V was shortened by 0 bases and J by 5 bases, with 8 bases between the two germline ends. The germline V gene has CDR1 SSHAT and CDR2 FNYEAQ (reference sequence).

The chain has TRBV18 and TRBJ2-7, with 12 bases lining up with TRBD2. With 0 bases clipped from V and 2 bases from J, the junction kept 5 bases outside the gene matches. Looked up from germline, CDR1 is KGHSH and CDR2 is LQKENI. This CDR3 is built from 17 residues. CDR3 sequence reads: CASSPPTSSGRAYEQYF. CDR3 bases: TGTGCCAGCTCACCACCGACTTCTAGCGGGAGGGCCTACGAGCAGTACTTC.

The J gene is TRBJ2-4, the V gene TRBV7-9; tentatively, D is TRBD1 (7 bases). The CDR3 is made up of 19 amino acids. Trimming removed 4 bases from V and 1 base from J, with 23 bases in between. CDR1 and CDR2 from the germline V gene are SEHNR and FQNEAQ (reference sequence). The CDR3 protein is CASSSTLSQGGRAKNIQYF. The CDR3 bases are TGTGCCAGCAGCTCCACTCTTTCTCAGGGGGGAAGGGCCAAAAACATTCAGTACTTC.

V and J are TRBV4-1 and TRBJ2-2; 13 bases align to TRBD2. V was pared by 3 bases and J by 1 base, with 8 bases of the junction left unmatched. The CDR3 runs 19 residues. Germline V lookup: CDR1 MGHRA, CDR2 YSYEKL. As DNA, the CDR3 is TGCGCCAGCAGCCAGGTCCCGGGACTAGCGGGGAGGAACACCGGGGAGCTGTTTTTT. Translation: CASSQVPGLAGRNTGELFF.

The chain employs TRBV5-1 and TRBJ2-6; 7 nucleotides agree with TRBD2. The germline V gene has CDR1 SGHRS and CDR2 YFSETQ. V lost 2 bases and J lost 4; bases outside the gene matches: 6. There are 16 residues in the CDR3. The DNA for the CDR3 is TGCGCCAGCAGCTTATTGGGAGGGGCCGGGGCCAACGTCCTGACTTTC. It is translated as CASSLLGGAGANVLTF.

The CDR3 DNA reads TGTGCCAGCAGCTCCGTAGCGGGAGGGTGGAATGAGCAGTTCTTC. This sequence encodes CASSSVAGGWNEQFF. The chain couples TRBV7-9 to TRBJ2-1; 11 bases are shared with TRBD2. This CDR3 contains 15 residues. J gave up 7 bases and V 4 bases, and 6 bases lay outside the gene matches. Germline V lookup: CDR1 SEHNR, CDR2 FQNEAQ (reference sequence).

The chain carries TRBV19 and TRBJ1-2; weak D call: TRBD1 (5 bases). With 8 bases removed from V and 7 bases from J, the gap between germline ends came to 17 bases. This CDR3 is built from 13 residues. The germline V gene has CDR1 LNHDA and CDR2 SQIVND (reference sequence). This CDR3 is CASSPSGLGGYTF. The CDR3 nucleotides are TGTGCCAGTTCACCGTCAGGGTTAGGTGGCTACACCTTC. Full variable domain (remainder filled in from reference TRBV19 and TRBJ1-2): DGGITQSPKYLFRKEGQNVTLSCEQNLNHDAMYWYRQDPGQGLRLIYYSQIVNDFQKGDIAEGYSVSREKKESFPLTVTSAQKNPTAFYLCASSPSGLGGYTFGSGTRLTVV.

The rearrangement uses TRBV18 and TRBJ2-5, with 8 bases that match TRBD2. Germline loops: CDR1 KGHSH, CDR2 LQKENI. With V trimmed by 2 bases and J by 2 bases, 4 bases remained unmatched. The CDR3 loop spans 15 amino acids. CDR3 protein: CASSPGGGPQETQYF. CDR3 nucleotides: TGTGCCAGCTCACCAGGCGGGGGGCCTCAAGAGACCCAGTACTTC.

V usage is TRBV6-4 and J usage is TRBJ1-5, with D uncertain. Germline CDR1 is MRHNA and CDR2 is SNTAGT. CDR3 size: 13 residues. The V end lost 0 bases, the J end lost 5 bases, and 5 bases lay between the germline ends. CDR3 loop: CASSDSADQPQHF. In DNA form, the CDR3 reads TGTGCCAGCAGTGACTCGGCAGATCAGCCCCAGCATTTT.

The chain employs TRBV21-1 and TRBJ2-7; the listed D gene, TRBD2, was not tested against the DNA. TRBV21-1 is reported as a pseudogene. This CDR3 region has 12 residues. The CDR3 sequence: CASIEGSYEQYF. The CDR3 nucleotides are TGTGCCAGCATTGAGGGATCCTACGAGCAGTACTTC.

The V gene is TRBV29-1, the J gene TRBJ1-1; TRBD1 is a possible D gene (6 bases). In germline, CDR1 is SQVTM, CDR2 ANQGSEA. CDR3 length equals 12 residues. V dropped 4 bases and J dropped 3 bases, with 9 bases sitting between them. CDR3 sequence reads: CSVAQGYTEAFF. CDR3 nucleotides: TGCAGCGTTGCGCAGGGGTACACTGAAGCTTTCTTT.

This rearrangement joins TRBV14 to TRBJ2-2, with D perhaps TRBD1 (7 bases). The CDR3 is made up of 14 amino acids. CDR1 is SGHDN, CDR2 FVKESK, per germline. V was trimmed by 4 bases and J by 5 bases, leaving 11 bases between them. DNA for the CDR3: TGTGCCAGCAGCCGGGCAGGGGGGACCGGGGAGCTGTTTTTT. This gives the protein CASSRAGGTGELFF.